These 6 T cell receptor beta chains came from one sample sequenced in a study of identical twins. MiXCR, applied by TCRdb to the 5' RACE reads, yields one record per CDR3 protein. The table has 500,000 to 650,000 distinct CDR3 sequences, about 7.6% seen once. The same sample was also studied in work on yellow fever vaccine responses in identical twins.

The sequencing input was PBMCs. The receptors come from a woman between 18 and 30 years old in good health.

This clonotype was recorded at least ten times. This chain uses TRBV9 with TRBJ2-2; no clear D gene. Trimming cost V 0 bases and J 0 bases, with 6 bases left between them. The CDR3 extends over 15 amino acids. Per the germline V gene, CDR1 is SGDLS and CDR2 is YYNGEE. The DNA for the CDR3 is TGTGCCAGCAGCGTAGACGGAGCGAACACCGGGGAGCTGTTTTTT. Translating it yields CASSVDGANTGELFF. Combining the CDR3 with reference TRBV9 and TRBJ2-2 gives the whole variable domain DSGVTQTPKHLITATGQRVTLRCSPRSGDLSVYWYQQSLDQGLQFLIQYYNGEERAKGNILERFSAQQFPDLHSELNLSSLELGDSALYFCASSVDGANTGELFFGEGSRLTVL.

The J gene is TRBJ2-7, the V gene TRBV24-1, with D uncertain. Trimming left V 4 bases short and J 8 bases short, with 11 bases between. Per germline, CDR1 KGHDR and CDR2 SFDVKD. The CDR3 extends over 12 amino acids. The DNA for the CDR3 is TGTGCCACCAGTGACCCTACTACGAAGCAGTACTTC. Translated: CATSDPTTKQYF.

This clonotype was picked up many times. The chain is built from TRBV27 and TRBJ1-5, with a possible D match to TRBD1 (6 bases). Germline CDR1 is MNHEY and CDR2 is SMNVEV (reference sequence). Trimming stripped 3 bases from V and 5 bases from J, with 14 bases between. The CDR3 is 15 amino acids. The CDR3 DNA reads TGTGCCAGCAGTTTTAGGCAGGGGCGTTATCAGCCCCAGCATTTT. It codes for CASSFRQGRYQPQHF.

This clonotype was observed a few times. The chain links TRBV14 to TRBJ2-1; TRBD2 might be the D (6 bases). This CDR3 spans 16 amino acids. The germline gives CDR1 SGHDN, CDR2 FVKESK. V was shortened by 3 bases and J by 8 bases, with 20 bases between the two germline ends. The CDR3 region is CASSHARDGGAHEQFF. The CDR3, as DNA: TGTGCCAGCAGCCATGCCCGGGATGGCGGGGCGCATGAGCAGTTCTTC.

CDR3 coding DNA: TGTGCCAGTAGTAATTTGCCACTGAACACTGAAGCTTTCTTT. It encodes CASSNLPLNTEAFF. The V call is TRBV19, the J call TRBJ1-1; no clear D gene. The CDR3 loop spans 14 amino acids. The germline gives CDR1 LNHDA, CDR2 SQIVND (reference sequence). V gave up 4 bases and J gave up 0 bases, with 9 bases separating them. The variable domain in full, with the rest retrieved from reference TRBV19 and TRBJ1-1, is DGGITQSPKYLFRKEGQNVTLSCEQNLNHDAMYWYRQDPGQGLRLIYYSQIVNDFQKGDIAEGYSVSREKKESFPLTVTSAQKNPTAFYLCASSNLPLNTEAFFGQGTRLTVV.

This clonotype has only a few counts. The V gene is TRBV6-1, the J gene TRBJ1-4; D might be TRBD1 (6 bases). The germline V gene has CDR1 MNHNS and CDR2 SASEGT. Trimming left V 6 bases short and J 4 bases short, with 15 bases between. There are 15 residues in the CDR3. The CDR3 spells CASSSGGAYNEKLFF. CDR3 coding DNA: TGTGCCAGCAGCTCCGGGGGGGCTTATAATGAAAAACTGTTTTTT.